This T cell receptor beta chain was identified during a study of T cell clonotyping in hematopoietic cell transplantation. Clones were read by immunoSEQ multiplex PCR, and TCRdb kept only the in-frame ones, dropping some. The sample lists around 10,000 clones, roughly 80% seen once, with under 65% in the top ten. This CDR3 contains 12 residues. J was trimmed by 7 bases and V by 4 bases; bases with no gene match: 4. The germline CDR1 and CDR2 sequences are SGHNT and YYREEE (reference sequence). J is TRBJ1-2 and V is TRBV5-4; 7 bases align to TRBD1. This sequence was found in a male patient between 60 and 69 years old who had an allogeneic stem cell transplant from an unrelated donor, so the T cells may come from the graft donor. Some clones in this sample may be carry-over from other donors' samples. The sample here was PBMCs, taken at the time of graft-versus-host disease after allogeneic stem cell transplant. The CDR3: CASSNQGVGYTF. CDR3 in DNA: TGTGCCAGCAGCAATCAGGGGGTTGGCTACACCTTC.